This T cell receptor (beta chain) derives from a study of T cell changes during pregnancy in multiple sclerosis. Profiled with immunoSEQ multiplex PCR; TCRdb holds only in-frame clones, not every one. The table has roughly 70,000 clones, over 80% seen once; the top ten hold over 2%. The ends lost 4 bases at V and 4 bases at J; junction bases unmatched: 19. Germline lookup yields CDR1 MGHRA and CDR2 YSYEKL. This CDR3 is built from 19 residues. This sequence was found in a female donor with multiple sclerosis, enrolled in a pregnancy study. Sequencing used peripheral blood, obtained before pregnancy. The chain combines TRBV4-1 with TRBJ2-1, with 7 nucleotides matching TRBD2. The CDR3 bases are TGCGCCAGCAGCCGGGTCCTTGCCATAGCGGGCGTCTCTTACAATGAGCAGTTCTTC. This translates into CASSRVLAIAGVSYNEQFF.